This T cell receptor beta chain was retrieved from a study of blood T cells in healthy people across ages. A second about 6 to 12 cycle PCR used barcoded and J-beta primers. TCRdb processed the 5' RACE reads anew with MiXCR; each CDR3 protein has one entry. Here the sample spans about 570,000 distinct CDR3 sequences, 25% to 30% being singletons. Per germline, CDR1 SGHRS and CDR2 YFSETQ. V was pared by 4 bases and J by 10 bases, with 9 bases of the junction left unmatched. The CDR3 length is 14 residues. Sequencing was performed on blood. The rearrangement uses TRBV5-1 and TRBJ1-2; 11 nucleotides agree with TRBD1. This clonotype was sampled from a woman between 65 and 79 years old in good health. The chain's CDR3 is CASSTWTGGLFYTF. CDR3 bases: TGCGCCAGCAGCACCTGGACAGGGGGCCTTTTCTACACCTTC. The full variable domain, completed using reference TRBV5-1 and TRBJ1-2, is KAGVTQTPRYLIKTRGQQVTLSCSPISGHRSVSWYQQTPGQGLQFLFEYFSETQRNKGNFPGRFSGRQFSNSRSEMNVSTLELGDSALYLCASSTWTGGLFYTFGSGTRLTVV.